This T cell receptor beta chain was sequenced in a study of blood T cell repertoires in COVID-19. On the study more broadly: In each case, the material was cDNA or gDNA derived from T cells, B-cell-depleted T cells, or PBMCs.

Study processing details: Using reference gene primer amplification, nucleated cell counts were estimated. TCRdb's copy holds only in-frame clones and misses some; the assay was immunoSEQ multiplex PCR. V, J and clone size reflect that table, while D and trimming were determined from the DNA. The sample has roughly 50,000 clones, 80% to 90% seen once; the top ten hold 8%. The table lists this clone with a count of one. What was sequenced was peripheral blood. The receptor comes from a middle-aged man with acute or convalescent COVID-19.

CDR3 in DNA: TGTGCCAGCAGCTTAGCTTCCCTGGATGGCTACACCTTC. Its protein is CASSLASLDGYTF. This chain uses TRBV5-4 with TRBJ1-2; no definite D call. This CDR3 has 13 residues. Trimming removed 2 bases at V and 6 bases at J, with 11 bases between. CDR1 is SGHNT and CDR2 is YYREEE in the germline V gene (reference sequence).